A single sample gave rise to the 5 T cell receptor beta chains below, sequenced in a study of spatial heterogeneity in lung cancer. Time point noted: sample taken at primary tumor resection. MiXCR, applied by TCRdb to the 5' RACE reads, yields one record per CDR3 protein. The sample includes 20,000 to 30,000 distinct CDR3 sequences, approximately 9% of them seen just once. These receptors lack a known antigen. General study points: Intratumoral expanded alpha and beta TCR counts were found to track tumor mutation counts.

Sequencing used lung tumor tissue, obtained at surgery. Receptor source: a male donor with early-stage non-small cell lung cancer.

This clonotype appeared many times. The CDR3 spells CASSSLTFYNEQFF. DNA for the CDR3: TGTGCCAGCAGTTCGTTGACTTTCTACAATGAGCAGTTCTTC. This sequence joins TRBV6-2 or TRBV6-3 and TRBJ2-1; the D is unclear. Trimming pared 4 bases from V and 3 bases from J, leaving 10 bases between. This CDR3 comprises 14 residues. CDR1 is MNHEY, CDR2 SVGEGT, per germline.

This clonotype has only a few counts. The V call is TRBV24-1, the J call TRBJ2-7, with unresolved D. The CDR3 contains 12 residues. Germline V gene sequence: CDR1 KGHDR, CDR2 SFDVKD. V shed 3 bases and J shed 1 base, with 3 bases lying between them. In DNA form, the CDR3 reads TGTGCCACCAGTGATGGGTCCTACGAGCAGTACTTC. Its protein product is CATSDGSYEQYF.

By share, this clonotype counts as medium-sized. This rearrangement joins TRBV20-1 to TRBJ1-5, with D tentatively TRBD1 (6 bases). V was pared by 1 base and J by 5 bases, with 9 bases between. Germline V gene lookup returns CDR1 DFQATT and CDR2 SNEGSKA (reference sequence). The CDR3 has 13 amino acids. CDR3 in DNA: TGCAGTGCTAGAGGGGGGCTTGATCAGCCCCAGCATTTT. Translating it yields CSARGGLDQPQHF.

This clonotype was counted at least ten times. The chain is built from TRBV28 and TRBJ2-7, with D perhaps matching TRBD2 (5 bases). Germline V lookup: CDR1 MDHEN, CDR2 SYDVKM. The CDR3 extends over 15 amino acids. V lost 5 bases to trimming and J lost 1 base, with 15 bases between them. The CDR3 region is CASSLVGEPSYEQYF. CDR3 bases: TGTGCCAGCAGTCTAGTCGGGGAGCCTTCCTACGAGCAGTACTTC.

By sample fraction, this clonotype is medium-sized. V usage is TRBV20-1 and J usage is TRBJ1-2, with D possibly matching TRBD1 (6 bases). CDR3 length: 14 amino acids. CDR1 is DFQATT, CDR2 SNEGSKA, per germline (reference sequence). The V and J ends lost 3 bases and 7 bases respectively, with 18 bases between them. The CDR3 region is CSASLRQGWGGYTF. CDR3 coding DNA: TGCAGTGCTAGCCTCCGGCAGGGGTGGGGTGGCTACACCTTC.